Shown below are 7 T cell receptor beta chains from a single sample sequenced in a study of T cell responses to AZD1222 COVID-19 vaccine. TCRdb keeps only in-frame clones here, not all; method: immunoSEQ multiplex PCR. Of 120,000 or so clones in the sample, 85% to 90% were seen once. The specimen comprised peripheral blood, sampled on day 0 of AZD1222 vaccination. The receptor source for this set is an adult in good health.

Here the CDR3 reads CASSPEWGYEQYF. The CDR3 DNA sequence: TGTGCCAGCAGCCCAGAGTGGGGCTACGAGCAGTACTTC. This chain connects TRBV7-2 to TRBJ2-7; D remains unclear. The CDR3 consists of 13 residues. Germline CDR1 is SGHTA and CDR2 is FQGNSA. Trimming pared 5 bases from V and 3 bases from J, leaving 11 bases between.

V usage is TRBV7-2 and J usage is TRBJ2-5, with 8 bases fitting TRBD2. Per the germline V gene, CDR1 is SGHTA and CDR2 is FQGNSA. There are 15 residues in the CDR3. V trimming: 2 bases; J trimming: 1 base; junction bases outside the gene matches: 3. The CDR3 DNA reads as TGTGCCAGCAGCTTAACAACTAGCGGCCAAGAGACCCAGTACTTC. Translating gives CASSLTTSGQETQYF.

The rearrangement joins TRBV30 to TRBJ1-2, with 9 nucleotides matching TRBD1. The length of the CDR3 is 15 residues. V was clipped by 2 bases and J by 4 bases; unmatched bases: 8. The germline V gene has CDR1 GTSNPN and CDR2 SVGIG (reference sequence). The CDR3 here is CAWSPSRTGAYGYTF. CDR3 DNA sequence: TGTGCCTGGAGTCCCTCGCGGACAGGGGCCTATGGCTACACCTTC.

This clone was seen only a few times. This CDR3 is also generated by other DNA sequences in the sample. The chain is built from TRBV7-2 and TRBJ1-5, with unresolved D. Germline CDR1 and CDR2: SGHTA and FQGNSA. V gave up 2 bases and J gave up 4 bases, with 6 bases separating them. The CDR3 loop spans 13 amino acids. The CDR3 DNA reads TGTGCCAGCAGCTTAAGTGGGAATCAGCCCCAGCATTTT. This translates into CASSLSGNQPQHF.

This clone was counted between two and nine times. V usage is TRBV7-8 and J usage is TRBJ2-2, with 7 bases identical to TRBD1. CDR1 SGHVS and CDR2 FQNEAQ come from the germline V gene. The ends lost 5 bases at V and 6 bases at J; junction bases unmatched: 6. The CDR3 runs 14 residues. This chain's CDR3 is CASSPRQGSGELFF. Written as DNA, the CDR3 is TGTGCCAGCAGCCCCCGACAGGGCTCCGGGGAGCTGTTTTTT.

The chain is built from TRBV3-1 (or the pseudogene TRBV3-2) and TRBJ2-2, with D hard to call. The CDR3 is 11 residues long. The V end was cut by 1 base, the J end by 6 bases, with 0 bases between. Germline V gene data show CDR1 as LGHDT and CDR2 as YNNKEL (reference sequence). This CDR3 is CASSQAGELFF. DNA for the CDR3: TGTGCCAGCAGCCAAGCCGGGGAGCTGTTTTTT.

This chain joins TRBV10-3 and TRBJ2-2; 8 bases are a match to TRBD1. The CDR3 is made up of 17 amino acids. The V segment lost 5 bases and the J segment 3 bases; nucleotides outside the gene matches: 11. Germline CDR1 and CDR2: ENHRY and SYGVKD. CDR3 bases: TGTGCCATCAGTTCGAGGCAGGGGGCGCAGGACACCGGGGAGCTGTTTTTT. Protein: CAISSRQGAQDTGELFF.